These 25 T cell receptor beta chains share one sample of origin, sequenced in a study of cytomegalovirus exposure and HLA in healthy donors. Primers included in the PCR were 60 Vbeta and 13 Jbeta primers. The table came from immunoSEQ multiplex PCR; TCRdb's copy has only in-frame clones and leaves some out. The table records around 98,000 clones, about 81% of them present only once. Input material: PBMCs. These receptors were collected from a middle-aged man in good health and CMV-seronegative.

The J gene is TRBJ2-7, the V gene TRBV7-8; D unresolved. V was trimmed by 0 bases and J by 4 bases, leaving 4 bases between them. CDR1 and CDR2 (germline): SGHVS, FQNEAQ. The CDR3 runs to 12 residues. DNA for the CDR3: TGTGCCAGCAGCTTAGCGAGGTACGAGCAGTACTTC. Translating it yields CASSLARYEQYF.

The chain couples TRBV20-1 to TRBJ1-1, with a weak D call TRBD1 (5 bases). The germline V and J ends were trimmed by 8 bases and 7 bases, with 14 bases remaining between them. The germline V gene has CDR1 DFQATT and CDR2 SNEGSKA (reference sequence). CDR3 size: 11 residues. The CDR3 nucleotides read TGCAGTCCAGCTACCGACAGTGAAGCTTTCTTT. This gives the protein CSPATDSEAFF.

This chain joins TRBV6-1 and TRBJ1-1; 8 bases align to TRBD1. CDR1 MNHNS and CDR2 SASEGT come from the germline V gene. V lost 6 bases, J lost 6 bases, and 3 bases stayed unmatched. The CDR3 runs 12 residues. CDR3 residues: CASRGQGAEAFF. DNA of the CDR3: TGTGCCAGCAGAGGACAGGGAGCTGAAGCTTTCTTT.

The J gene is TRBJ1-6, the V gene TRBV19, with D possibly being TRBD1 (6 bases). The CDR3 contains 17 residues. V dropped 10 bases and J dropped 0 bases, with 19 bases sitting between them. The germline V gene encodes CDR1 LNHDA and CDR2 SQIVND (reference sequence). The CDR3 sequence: CATNYRVGSSYNSPLHF. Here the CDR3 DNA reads TGTGCCACCAATTACAGGGTGGGGAGCTCCTATAATTCACCCCTCCACTTT.

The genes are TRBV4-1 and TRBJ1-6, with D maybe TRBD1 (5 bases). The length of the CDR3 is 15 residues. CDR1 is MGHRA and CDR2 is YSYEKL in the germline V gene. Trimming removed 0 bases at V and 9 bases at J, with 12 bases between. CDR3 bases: TGCGCCAGCAGCCAAGATTGGGGCAGGGTTTCACCCCTCCACTTT. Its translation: CASSQDWGRVSPLHF.

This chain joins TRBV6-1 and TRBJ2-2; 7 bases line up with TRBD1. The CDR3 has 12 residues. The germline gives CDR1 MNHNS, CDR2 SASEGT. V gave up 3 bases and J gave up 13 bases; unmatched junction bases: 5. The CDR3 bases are TGTGCCAGCAGTGATAGGGGGCTCTGGCTGTTTTTT. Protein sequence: CASSDRGLWLFF.

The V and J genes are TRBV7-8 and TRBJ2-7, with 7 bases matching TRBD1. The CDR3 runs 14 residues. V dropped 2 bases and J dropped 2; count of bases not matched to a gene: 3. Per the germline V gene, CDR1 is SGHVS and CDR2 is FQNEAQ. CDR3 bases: TGTGCCAGCAGCTTACAGACAGGGCCCTACGAGCAGTACTTC. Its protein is CASSLQTGPYEQYF.

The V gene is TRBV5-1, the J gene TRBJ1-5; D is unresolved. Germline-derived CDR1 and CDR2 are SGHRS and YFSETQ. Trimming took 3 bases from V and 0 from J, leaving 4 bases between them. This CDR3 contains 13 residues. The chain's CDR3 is CASSSGSNQPQHF. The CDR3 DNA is TGCGCCAGCAGCTCCGGTAGCAATCAGCCCCAGCATTTT.

CDR3 sequence reads: CASSPYRARTGELFF. CDR3 coding DNA: TGTGCCAGCAGTCCGTACAGAGCCAGGACCGGGGAGCTGTTTTTT. This rearrangement joins TRBV2 to TRBJ2-2; D uncertain. The CDR3 totals 15 residues. Between the trimmed V and J ends, which lost 5 bases and 5 bases, there was a span of 15 bases. The germline CDR1 and CDR2 sequences are SNHLY and FYNNEI.

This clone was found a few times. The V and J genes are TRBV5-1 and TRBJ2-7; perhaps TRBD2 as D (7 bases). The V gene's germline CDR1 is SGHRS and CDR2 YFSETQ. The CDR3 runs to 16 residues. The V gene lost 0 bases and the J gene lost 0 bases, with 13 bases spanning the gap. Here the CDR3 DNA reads TGCGCCAGCAGCTTGGTTGCGGGGGCGAGCTCCTACGAGCAGTACTTC. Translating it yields CASSLVAGASSYEQYF.

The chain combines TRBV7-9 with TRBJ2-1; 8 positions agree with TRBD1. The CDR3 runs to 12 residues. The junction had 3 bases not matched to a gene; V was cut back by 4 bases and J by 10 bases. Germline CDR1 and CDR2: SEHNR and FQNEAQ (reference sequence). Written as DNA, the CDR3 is TGTGCCAGCAGCTCCCAGGGGGCCGAGCAGTTCTTC. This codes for CASSSQGAEQFF.

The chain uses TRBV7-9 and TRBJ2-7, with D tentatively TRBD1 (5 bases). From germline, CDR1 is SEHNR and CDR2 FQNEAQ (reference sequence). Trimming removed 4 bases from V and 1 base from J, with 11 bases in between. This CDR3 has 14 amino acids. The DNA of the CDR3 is TGTGCCAGCAGCTCTCCCGGACAATCCTACGAGCAGTACTTC. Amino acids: CASSSPGQSYEQYF.

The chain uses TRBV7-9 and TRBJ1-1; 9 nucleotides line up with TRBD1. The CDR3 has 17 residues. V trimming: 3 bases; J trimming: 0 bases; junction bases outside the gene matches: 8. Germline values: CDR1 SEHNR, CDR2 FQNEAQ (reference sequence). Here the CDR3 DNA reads TGTGCCAGCAGCTTTCCCGGGACAGGGAGTATGAACACTGAAGCTTTCTTT. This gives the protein CASSFPGTGSMNTEAFF. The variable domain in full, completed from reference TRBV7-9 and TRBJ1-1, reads DTGVSQNPRHKITKRGQNVTFRCDPISEHNRLYWYRQTLGQGPEFLTYFQNEAQLEKSRLLSDRFSAERPKGSFSTLEIQRTEQGDSAMYLCASSFPGTGSMNTEAFFGQGTRLTVV.

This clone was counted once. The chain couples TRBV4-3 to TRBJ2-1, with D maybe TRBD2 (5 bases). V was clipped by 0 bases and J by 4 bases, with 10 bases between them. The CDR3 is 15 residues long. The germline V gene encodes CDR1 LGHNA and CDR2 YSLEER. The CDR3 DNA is TGCGCCAGCAGCCAAGATCCGGGCGGGTACAATGAGCAGTTCTTC. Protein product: CASSQDPGGYNEQFF.

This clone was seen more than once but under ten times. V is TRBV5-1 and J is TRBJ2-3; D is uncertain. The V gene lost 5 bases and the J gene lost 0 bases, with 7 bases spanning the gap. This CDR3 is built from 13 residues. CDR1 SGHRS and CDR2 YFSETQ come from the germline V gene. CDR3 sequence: CASSVGSTDTQYF. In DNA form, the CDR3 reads TGCGCCAGCAGTGTCGGGAGCACAGATACGCAGTATTTT.

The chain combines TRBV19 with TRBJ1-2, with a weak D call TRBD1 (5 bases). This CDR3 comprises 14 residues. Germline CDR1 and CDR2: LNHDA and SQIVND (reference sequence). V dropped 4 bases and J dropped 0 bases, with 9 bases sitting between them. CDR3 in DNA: TGTGCCAGTAGTACCGGGACTGCTAACTATGGCTACACCTTC. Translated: CASSTGTANYGYTF.

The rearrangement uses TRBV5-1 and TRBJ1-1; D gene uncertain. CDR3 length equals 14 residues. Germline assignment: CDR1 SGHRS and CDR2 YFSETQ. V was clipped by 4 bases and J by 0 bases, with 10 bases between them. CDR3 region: CASSAKQVNTEAFF. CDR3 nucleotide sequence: TGCGCCAGCAGCGCCAAACAAGTGAACACTGAAGCTTTCTTT. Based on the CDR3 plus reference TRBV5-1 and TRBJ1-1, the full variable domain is KAGVTQTPRYLIKTRGQQVTLSCSPISGHRSVSWYQQTPGQGLQFLFEYFSETQRNKGNFPGRFSGRQFSNSRSEMNVSTLELGDSALYLCASSAKQVNTEAFFGQGTRLTVV.

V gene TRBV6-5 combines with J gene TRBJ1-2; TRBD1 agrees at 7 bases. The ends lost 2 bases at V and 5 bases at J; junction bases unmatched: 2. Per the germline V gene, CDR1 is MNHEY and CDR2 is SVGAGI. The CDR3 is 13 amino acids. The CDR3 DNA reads TGTGCCAGCAGTTACGGGACAGAATATGGCTACACCTTC. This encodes CASSYGTEYGYTF.

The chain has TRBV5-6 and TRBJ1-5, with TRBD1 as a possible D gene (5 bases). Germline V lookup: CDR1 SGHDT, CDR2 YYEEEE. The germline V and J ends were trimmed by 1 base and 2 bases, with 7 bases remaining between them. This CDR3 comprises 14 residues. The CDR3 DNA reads TGTGCCAGCAGCTTGCTACAGGGCAATCAGCCCCAGCATTTT. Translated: CASSLLQGNQPQHF.

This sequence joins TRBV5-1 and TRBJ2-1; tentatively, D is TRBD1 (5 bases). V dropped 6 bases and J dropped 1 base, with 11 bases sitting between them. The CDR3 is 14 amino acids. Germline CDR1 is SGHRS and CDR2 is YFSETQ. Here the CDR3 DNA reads TGCGCCAGCAACATAGGGGTATCCTACAATGAGCAGTTCTTC. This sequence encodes CASNIGVSYNEQFF.

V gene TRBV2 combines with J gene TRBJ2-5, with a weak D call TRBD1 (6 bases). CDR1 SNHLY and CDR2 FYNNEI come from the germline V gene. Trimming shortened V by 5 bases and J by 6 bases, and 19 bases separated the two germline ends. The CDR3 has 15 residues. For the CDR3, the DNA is TGTGCCAGCAGTTCTAGTGCGGCAGGGGAAAAGACCCAGTACTTC. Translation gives CASSSSAAGEKTQYF.

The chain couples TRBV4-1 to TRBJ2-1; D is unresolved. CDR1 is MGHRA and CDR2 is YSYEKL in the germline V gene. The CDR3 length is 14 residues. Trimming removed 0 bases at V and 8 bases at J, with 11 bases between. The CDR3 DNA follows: TGCGCCAGCAGCCAAGATAGCCCCGCCCATGAGCAGTTCTTC. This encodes CASSQDSPAHEQFF.

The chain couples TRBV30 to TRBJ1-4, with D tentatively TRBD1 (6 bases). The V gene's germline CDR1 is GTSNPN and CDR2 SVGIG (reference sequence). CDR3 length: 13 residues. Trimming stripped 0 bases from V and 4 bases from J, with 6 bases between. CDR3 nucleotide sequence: TGTGCCTGGAGTGTACAGGGTAATGAAAAACTGTTTTTT. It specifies CAWSVQGNEKLFF.

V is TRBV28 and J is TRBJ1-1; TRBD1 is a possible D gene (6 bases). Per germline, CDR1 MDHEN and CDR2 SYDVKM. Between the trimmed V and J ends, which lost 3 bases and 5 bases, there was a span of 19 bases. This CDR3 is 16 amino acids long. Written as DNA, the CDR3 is TGTGCCAGCAGTTTCGAAGGGGGTTGGATTAGAACTGAAGCTTTCTTT. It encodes CASSFEGGWIRTEAFF.

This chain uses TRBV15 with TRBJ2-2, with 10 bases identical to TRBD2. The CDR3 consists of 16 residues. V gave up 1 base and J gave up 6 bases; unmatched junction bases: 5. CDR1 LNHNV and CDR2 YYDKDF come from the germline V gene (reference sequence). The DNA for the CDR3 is TGTGCCACCAGCAGAGCGGGACTAGCGCATGCCGGGGAGCTGTTTTTT. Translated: CATSRAGLAHAGELFF.